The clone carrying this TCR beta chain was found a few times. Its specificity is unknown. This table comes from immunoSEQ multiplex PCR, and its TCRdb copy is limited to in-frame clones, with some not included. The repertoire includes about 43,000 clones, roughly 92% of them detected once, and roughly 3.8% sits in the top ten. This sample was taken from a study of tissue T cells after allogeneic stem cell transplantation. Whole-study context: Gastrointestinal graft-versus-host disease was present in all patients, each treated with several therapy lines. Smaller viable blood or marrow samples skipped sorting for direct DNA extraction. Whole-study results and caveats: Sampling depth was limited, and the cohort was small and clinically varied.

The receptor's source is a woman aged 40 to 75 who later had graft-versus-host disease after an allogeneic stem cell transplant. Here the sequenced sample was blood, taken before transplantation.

The DNA for the CDR3 is TGTGCCAGCAGCTTAGTCGACGTCTACGAGCAGTACTTC. Residues: CASSLVDVYEQYF. The gene calls are TRBV7-2 and TRBJ2-7; D is ambiguous. The CDR3 length is 13 residues. The germline gives CDR1 SGHTA, CDR2 FQGNSA. Trimming shortened V by 1 base and J by 3 bases, and 7 bases separated the two germline ends. Full variable domain (rest looked up from reference TRBV7-2 and TRBJ2-7): GAGVSQSPSNKVTEKGKDVELRCDPISGHTALYWYRQSLGQGLEFLIYFQGNSAPDKSGLPSDRFSAERTGGSVSTLTIQRTQQEDSAVYLCASSLVDVYEQYFGPGTRLTVT.